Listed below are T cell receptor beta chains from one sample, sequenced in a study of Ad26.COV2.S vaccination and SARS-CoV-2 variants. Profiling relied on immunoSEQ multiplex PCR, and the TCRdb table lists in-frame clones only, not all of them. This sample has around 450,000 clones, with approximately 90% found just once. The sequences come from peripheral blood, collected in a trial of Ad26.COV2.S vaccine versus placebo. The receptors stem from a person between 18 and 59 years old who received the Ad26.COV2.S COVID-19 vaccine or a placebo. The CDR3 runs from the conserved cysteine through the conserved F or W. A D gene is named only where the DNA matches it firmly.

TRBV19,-,CASSSAGNSREQYF
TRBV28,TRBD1,CASRRGHEQYF
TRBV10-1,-,CASSESTETDTQYF
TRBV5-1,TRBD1,CASSLVGQGSSGANVLTF
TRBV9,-,CASSVGQGGQPQHF
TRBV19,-,CASSILGETQYF
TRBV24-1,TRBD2,CATASGRSTDTQYF
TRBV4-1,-,CASSQGQAHSGNTIYF
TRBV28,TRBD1,CASREGTGGGHEQYF
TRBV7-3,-,CASSSSVTSTDTQYF
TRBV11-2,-,CASSWGDFPSYNEQFF
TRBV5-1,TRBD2,CASSTSGRYNEQFF
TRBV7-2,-,CASSPRTTGLYGYTF
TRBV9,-,CASSVGQANSPLHF
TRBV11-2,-,CASSSTRQKAFF
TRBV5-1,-,CASSFTGPTRLDF
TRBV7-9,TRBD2,CASIDLQTSGYEQYF
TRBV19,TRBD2,CASSTLAGEGEQFF
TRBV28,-,CASSLGGDHLGTEAFF
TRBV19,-,CASSIDPNRYQPQHF
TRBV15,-,CATSRDRTEVYGYTF
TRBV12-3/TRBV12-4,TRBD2,CASSTAGEKGQFF
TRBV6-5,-,CASSYAFKSPEAFF